This T cell receptor beta chain was recorded in a study of early T cells in non-severe SARS-CoV-2 infection. Study-wide background: Sequencing of bulk RNA from unsorted whole blood was done, without chain pairing.

This clonotype was seen repeatedly, ten times or more. Its antigen is still unknown. The V gene's germline CDR1 is SGDLS and CDR2 YYNGEE. Trimming cost V 0 bases and J 2 bases, with 12 bases left between them. This CDR3 is built from 15 residues. The study, taken as a whole, reports: VDJdb-based matching was biased toward anti-spike CD8 responses and missed private and CD4 specificities.

Unique molecular identifiers were attached to individual cDNA molecules. TCRdb re-analysed the 5' RACE reads in MiXCR, keeping a single row per CDR3 protein. The repertoire holds around 37,000 distinct CDR3 sequences, with approximately 9.2% as singletons. The specimen sequenced was whole blood. The clonotype comes from an adult who was a healthcare worker with PCR-confirmed SARS-CoV-2 infection or an uninfected control (not recorded which). The V call is TRBV9, the J call TRBJ2-7; D ambiguous. CDR3: CASSVDVSSTYEQYF. The CDR3 DNA reads TGTGCCAGCAGCGTAGATGTCAGTTCAACCTACGAGCAGTACTTC.